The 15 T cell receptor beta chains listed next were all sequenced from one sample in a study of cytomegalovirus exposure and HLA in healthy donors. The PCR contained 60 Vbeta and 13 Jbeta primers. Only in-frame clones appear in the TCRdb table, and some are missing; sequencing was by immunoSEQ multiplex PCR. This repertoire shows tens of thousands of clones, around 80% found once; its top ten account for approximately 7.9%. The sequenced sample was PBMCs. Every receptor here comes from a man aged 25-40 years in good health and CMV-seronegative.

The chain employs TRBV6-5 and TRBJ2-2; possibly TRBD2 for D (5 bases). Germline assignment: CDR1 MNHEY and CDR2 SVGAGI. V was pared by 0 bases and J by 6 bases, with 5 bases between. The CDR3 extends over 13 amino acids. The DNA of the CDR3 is TGTGCCAGCAGTTACTCGAGGGCCGGGGAGCTGTTTTTT. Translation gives CASSYSRAGELFF.

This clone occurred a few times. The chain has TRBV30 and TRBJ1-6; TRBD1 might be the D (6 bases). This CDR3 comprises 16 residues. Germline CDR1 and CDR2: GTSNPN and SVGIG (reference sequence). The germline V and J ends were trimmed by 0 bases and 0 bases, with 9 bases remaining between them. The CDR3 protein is CAWSVEDSSYNSPLHF. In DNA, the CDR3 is TGTGCCTGGAGTGTAGAGGACAGCTCCTATAATTCACCCCTCCACTTT.

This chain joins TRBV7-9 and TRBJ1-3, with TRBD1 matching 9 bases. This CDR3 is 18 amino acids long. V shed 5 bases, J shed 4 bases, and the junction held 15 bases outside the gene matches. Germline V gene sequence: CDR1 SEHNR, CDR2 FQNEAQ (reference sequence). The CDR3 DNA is TGTGCCAGCAGCCCGGAGGGCCTACAGGGGGCGGCGGGAAACACCATATATTTT. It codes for CASSPEGLQGAAGNTIYF.

Here the CDR3 DNA reads TGTGCCAGCAGCCCTGGACTAGCGGTTTCTCTAGCCAAAAACATTCAGTACTTC. Its protein is CASSPGLAVSLAKNIQYF. This rearrangement joins TRBV5-4 to TRBJ2-4; 10 bases agree with TRBD2. The CDR3 is 18 residues long. V was pared by 4 bases and J by 0 bases, with 10 bases of the junction left unmatched. Germline V gene data show CDR1 as SGHNT and CDR2 as YYREEE (reference sequence).

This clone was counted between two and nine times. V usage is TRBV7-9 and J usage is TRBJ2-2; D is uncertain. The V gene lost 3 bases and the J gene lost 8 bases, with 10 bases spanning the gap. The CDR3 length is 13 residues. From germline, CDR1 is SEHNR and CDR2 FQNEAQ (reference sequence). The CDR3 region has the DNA TGTGCCAGCAGCTTCCGGGTGGAAGGGGAGCTGTTTTTT. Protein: CASSFRVEGELFF.

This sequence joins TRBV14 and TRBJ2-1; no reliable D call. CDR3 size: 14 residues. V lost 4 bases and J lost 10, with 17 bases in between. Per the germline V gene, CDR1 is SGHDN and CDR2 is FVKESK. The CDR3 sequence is CASSPLGRLGEQFF. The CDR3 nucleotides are TGTGCCAGCAGCCCCCTCGGTAGACTTGGCGAGCAGTTCTTC.

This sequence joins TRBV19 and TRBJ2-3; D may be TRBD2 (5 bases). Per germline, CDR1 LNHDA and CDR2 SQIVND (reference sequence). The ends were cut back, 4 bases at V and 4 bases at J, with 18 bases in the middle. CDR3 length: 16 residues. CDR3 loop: CASSKARASGADTQYF. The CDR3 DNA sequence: TGTGCCAGTAGTAAAGCGCGGGCGTCTGGGGCAGATACGCAGTATTTT.

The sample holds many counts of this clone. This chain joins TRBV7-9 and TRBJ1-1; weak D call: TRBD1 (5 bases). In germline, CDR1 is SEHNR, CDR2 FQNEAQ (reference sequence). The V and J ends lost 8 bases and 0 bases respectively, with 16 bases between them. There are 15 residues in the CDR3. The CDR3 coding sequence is TGTGCCAGCCGTCCTCGGACAACTATGAACACTGAAGCTTTCTTT. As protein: CASRPRTTMNTEAFF. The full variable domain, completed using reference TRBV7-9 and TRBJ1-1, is DTGVSQNPRHKITKRGQNVTFRCDPISEHNRLYWYRQTLGQGPEFLTYFQNEAQLEKSRLLSDRFSAERPKGSFSTLEIQRTEQGDSAMYLCASRPRTTMNTEAFFGQGTRLTVV.

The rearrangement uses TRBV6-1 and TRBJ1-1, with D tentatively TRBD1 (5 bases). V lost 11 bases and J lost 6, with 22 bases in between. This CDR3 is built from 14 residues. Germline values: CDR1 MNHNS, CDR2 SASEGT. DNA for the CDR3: TGTGCCGGACATAATTGGGGCGCTATGGCTGAAGCTTTCTTT. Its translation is CAGHNWGAMAEAFF.

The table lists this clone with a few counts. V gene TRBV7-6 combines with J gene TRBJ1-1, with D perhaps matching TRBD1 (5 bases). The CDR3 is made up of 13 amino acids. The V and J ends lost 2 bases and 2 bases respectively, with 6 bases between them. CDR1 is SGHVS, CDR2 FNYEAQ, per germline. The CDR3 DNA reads TGTGCCAGCAGCTTAACAGGTAACACTGAAGCTTTCTTT. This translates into CASSLTGNTEAFF. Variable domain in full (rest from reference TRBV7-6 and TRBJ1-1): GAGVSQSPRYKVTKRGQDVALRCDPISGHVSLYWYRQALGQGPEFLTYFNYEAQQDKSGLPNDRFSAERPEGSISTLTIQRTEQRDSAMYRCASSLTGNTEAFFGQGTRLTVV.

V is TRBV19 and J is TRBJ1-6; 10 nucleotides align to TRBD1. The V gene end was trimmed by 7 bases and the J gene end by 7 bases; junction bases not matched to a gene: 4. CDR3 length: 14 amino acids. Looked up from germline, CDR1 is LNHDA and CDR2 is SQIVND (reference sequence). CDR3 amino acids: CASKPDRGNSPLHF. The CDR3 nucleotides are TGTGCCAGTAAGCCGGACAGGGGGAATTCACCCCTCCACTTT.

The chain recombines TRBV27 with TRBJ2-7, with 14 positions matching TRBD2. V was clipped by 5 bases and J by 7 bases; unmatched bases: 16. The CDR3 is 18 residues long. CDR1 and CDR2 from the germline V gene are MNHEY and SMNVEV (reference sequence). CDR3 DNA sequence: TGTGCCAGCAGTACAGGACAGCCGACTAGCGGGAGGGGGTGGGAGCAGTACTTC. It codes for CASSTGQPTSGRGWEQYF.

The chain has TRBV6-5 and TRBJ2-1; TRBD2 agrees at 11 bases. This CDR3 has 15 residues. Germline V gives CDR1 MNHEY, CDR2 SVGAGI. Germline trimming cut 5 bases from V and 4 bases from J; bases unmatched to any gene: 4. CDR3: CASSRLAGLYNEQFF. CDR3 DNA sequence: TGTGCCAGCAGTCGACTAGCGGGATTGTACAATGAGCAGTTCTTC.

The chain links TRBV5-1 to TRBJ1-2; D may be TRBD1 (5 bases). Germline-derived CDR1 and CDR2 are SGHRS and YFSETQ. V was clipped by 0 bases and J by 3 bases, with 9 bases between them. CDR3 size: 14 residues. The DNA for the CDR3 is TGCGCCAGCAGCTTGGTGCCGGGGGACTATGGCTACACCTTC. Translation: CASSLVPGDYGYTF.

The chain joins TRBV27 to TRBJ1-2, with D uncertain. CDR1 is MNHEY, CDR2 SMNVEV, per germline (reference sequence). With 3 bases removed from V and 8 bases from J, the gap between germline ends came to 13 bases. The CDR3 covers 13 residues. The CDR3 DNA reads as TGTGCCAGCAGTTTGCAGCCCCCGGGAGGCTACACCTTC. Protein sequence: CASSLQPPGGYTF.